This TCR beta chain was found in a study of shared clonotypes between healthy human individuals (TCRdb year 2020). Looking at the study overall: The cohort included three men and two women between 18 and 49 years of age. Each donor's leukapheresis produced roughly between roughly 0.85 and 10 billion PBMCs. Different laboratories and diverse techniques were used to prepare libraries and sequence TCR repertoires, to increase sequencing depth and limit assay-specific biases. To estimate repertoire size and how much clonotypes are shared between individuals, the study performed deep sequencing of blood TCR repertoires from roughly five healthy adults. For each donor, CD4 naive and CD4 memory were each run on three plates, CD8 naive on two plates, and CD8 memory on one plate. Beyond this particular receptor, the publication reports: Pairwise subsampling indicated that sequencing depth was expected to affect the degree of clonotype sharing among donors. Larger estimated clonotype richness was generally found for naive subsets than for memory subsets. When a handful of donors were compared, the shared fraction of clonotypes was about 5.5% for naive CD4, 3.5% to 4% for naive CD8, 2% to 2.5% for memory CD4, and less than 0.45% for memory CD8. Clonotypes shared by all four sorted-subset donors showed higher generation probabilities than non-shared clonotypes. Only blood was sampled, and tissue TCR repertoires likely differ from those in blood. Rarefaction of sorted-subset datasets indicated incomplete sequencing despite the large sequencing depth. The small number of donors limited the genetic and exposure-history diversity represented.

The donors were healthy, HIV-negative adults who had no recently reported acute infections or vaccinations. Every donor was a Caucasian adult living in Nashville, Tennessee, USA. CD4+ T cells were enriched by magnetic negative selection, after which naive cells were positively selected on CD45RA and the negative fraction was taken as the memory subset. Blood was collected by leukapheresis, and PBMCs were isolated by Ficoll-Histopaque density gradient centrifugation and then cryopreserved in liquid nitrogen vapor phase. Purity and quantity of every magnetically sorted T cell population were checked by analytical flow cytometry. Genomic DNA was isolated from every sorted fraction and measured by UV absorbance on a Nanodrop 2000c. Using the deep immunoSEQ assay, multiplex PCR amplified TCR CDR3 regions from genomic DNA. Extracted genomic DNA from each cell subset was spread evenly across all wells of several immunoSEQ 96-well plates, with each plate serving as a replicate. For sorted subsets, each replicate PCR was loaded with approximately 190 ng genomic DNA, equivalent to 32,000 or so T cell genomes. Purified libraries were quantified with a Qubit 3.0 fluorometer, sized on a Bioanalyzer 2100, and re-quantified with the KAPA Library Quantification kit. A separate single-read 150-cycle Illumina NextSeq 550 flow cell was used to sequence each immunoSEQ 96-well plate. On the authors' methods: Because the immunoSEQ output included only junctional sequences and no quality scores, the filtering could not be the same as the filtering used for full-length reads. Sequences were annotated with PyIR, a Python wrapper for IgBLAST v1.9, using IMGT germline references to assign V/J genes and CDR3. Reads were removed for weak V/J assignments (E-value above 1e-6), missing CDR3, stop codons, out-of-frame junctions, or ambiguous translated residues. A V3J clonotype was defined by an identical inferred V gene, J gene, and CDR3 amino acid sequence. Percentage overlap between repertoires was calculated by dividing the number of shared unique clonotypes by the size of the smaller repertoire. Repertoire richness was assessed with RTK rarefaction, the Chao1 estimator, and Recon v2.1 estimates of unobserved clonotypes. OLGA was used to compute generation probabilities for all TCRbeta clonotypes that the gDNA method yielded from four donors. TCRdb stores this immuneACCESS table with in-frame sequences only. Part of the clones is absent; in the studies checked, under half of the shortfall reflects unresolved V genes, and no reason is known for the rest. That table gives V, J and clone size, and the DNA gave D and trimming. The table for this sample lists 2,100,000 or so clones; 90% to 97% of them were counted only once. Over 0.1% of the sample is held by the ten biggest clonotypes.

At the junction V is shortened by 6 bases and J by 4 bases; bases outside the gene matches: 3. The CDR3, cysteine through phenylalanine, is 14 amino acids long. Of all the DNA, just the CDR3 is kept, 42 bases in frame from base 1. CDR1 and CDR2, looked up from the germline V gene, are ENHRY and SYGVKD. As for this clone: Its binding antigen is unknown. Per-base qualities were not stored, and no clone one base away is much larger.

This TCR was sampled from a man aged 18 to 29 in good health. Sequenced: naive CD4+ T cells sorted from blood. The cell subset or site label on this specimen signifies: CD45RA+ positively selected. The receptor chain draws on TRBV10-3 and TRBJ2-3, with 11 bases in between that match TRBD2. The DNA sequence is as follows: TGTGCCATCAGCCTAGCGGGAGGCTCAGATACGCAGTATTTT. This is translated as CAISLAGGSDTQYF.